This is a list of T cell receptor beta chains from one sample in a study of blood T cell repertoires in COVID-19. Here immunoSEQ multiplex PCR was the method, and the copy in TCRdb shows in-frame clones only, minus some. The sample yields roughly 200,000 clones, 85% seen once. The sequenced sample was PBMCs or T cells enriched from blood (not recorded which). These receptors were obtained from a man between 35 and 55 years old who had recovered from COVID-19. Both conserved end residues are part of each CDR3. D genes are given only for firm matches. Clone size is not always given. Where it is, it says once, few, many or a class for expanded clones.

CDR3nt,CDR3aa,v_gene,abundance,j_gene,d_gene
TGCGCCAGCAGCTCACTTAACACAGATACGCAGTATTTT,CASSSLNTDTQYF,TRBV5-1,.,TRBJ2-3,.
TGTGCCAGCAGCCCAGGGGTAACTGGAAACACCATATATTTT,CASSPGVTGNTIYF,TRBV13,.,TRBJ1-3,.
TGCACCAGCAGCGCAGGGTGGGAATCTGGCTACACCTTC,CTSSAGWESGYTF,TRBV1,once,TRBJ1-2,.
TGTGCCAGCAGCTACATGGGGAGCTCTGGAAACACCATATATTTT,CASSYMGSSGNTIYF,TRBV5-4,.,TRBJ1-3,.
TGCGCCAGCAGCCTGGCTAGCAGTTCCTACGAGCAGTACTTC,CASSLASSSYEQYF,TRBV4-1,.,TRBJ2-7,.
TGTGCCAGCAGCCCAAGGGGGGGCGATGGCTACACCTTC,CASSPRGGDGYTF,TRBV9,.,TRBJ1-2,.
TGTGCCAGCAGCTTAGAGCCGGGGGGCTATGGCTACACCTTC,CASSLEPGGYGYTF,TRBV11-2,few,TRBJ1-2,.
TGTGCCACCAGTGATTCGGTACTATATTCCTACAATGAGCAGTTCTTC,CATSDSVLYSYNEQFF,TRBV24-1,.,TRBJ2-1,.
TGTGCCAGCAGCTTCACTCAGGGGAGCAATCAGCCCCAGCATTTT,CASSFTQGSNQPQHF,TRBV11-2,.,TRBJ1-5,.
TGCAGCGTTGAAGACCCAGCGAGGAAGGTGAACACCGGGGAGCTGTTTTTT,CSVEDPARKVNTGELFF,TRBV29-1,.,TRBJ2-2,.
TGTGCCAGTAGCACACAGGGGGGCTACGAGCAGTACTTC,CASSTQGGYEQYF,TRBV19,.,TRBJ2-7,TRBD1
TGTGCCAGCAGTTGGGACAGGGAAGGCCCCCAGCATTTT,CASSWDREGPQHF,TRBV6-5,.,TRBJ1-5,TRBD1
TGCAGCGTTGGTGCTACCTACGAGCAGTACTTC,CSVGATYEQYF,TRBV29-1,.,TRBJ2-7,.
TGTGCCAGCGGTATTAGCGGGAAGGGGTCCGCCGAGCAGTACTTC,CASGISGKGSAEQYF,TRBV27,.,TRBJ2-7,TRBD2
TGTGCCAGCAGTTCCACCGCGATCAATGAGCAGTTCTTC,CASSSTAINEQFF,TRBV12-3/TRBV12-4,once,TRBJ2-1,.
TGTGCCAGCAGCTTTGGACAGGGGACCTACGAGCAGTACTTC,CASSFGQGTYEQYF,TRBV5-7,.,TRBJ2-7,TRBD1
TGTGCCAGCTCGAGGACAGGGACGGACGGCGGGGAGCTGTTTTTT,CASSRTGTDGGELFF,TRBV18,.,TRBJ2-2,TRBD1
TGTGCCAGCAGTTACAGGGGGCAAAGAAATCAGCCCCAGCATTTT,CASSYRGQRNQPQHF,TRBV6-2/TRBV6-3,.,TRBJ1-5,TRBD1
TGCGCCAGCAGCTATCGACAGGGTACAGGCAATGAGCAGTTCTTC,CASSYRQGTGNEQFF,TRBV5-1,.,TRBJ2-1,TRBD1
TGTGCCAGCAGCGTAAGGCAGGGGGGCGAGCAGTACTTC,CASSVRQGGEQYF,TRBV9,.,TRBJ2-7,.
TGTGCCAGCAGTGACGTGACAGGCAATGAGCAGTTCTTC,CASSDVTGNEQFF,TRBV6-4,.,TRBJ2-1,.
TGCGCCAGCAGCTTCCCAACTAGCGGCTACAATGAGCAGTTCTTC,CASSFPTSGYNEQFF,TRBV5-1,.,TRBJ2-1,TRBD2
TGTGCCAGTAGCCCGACAGGCTCCTACAATGAGCAGTTCTTC,CASSPTGSYNEQFF,TRBV19,.,TRBJ2-1,.
TGTGCCAGCTCCCCGGCGGACTTATCTAATGAGCAGTTCTTC,CASSPADLSNEQFF,TRBV19,.,TRBJ2-1,.
TGTGCCAGCAGCTTAGAGGTCTTGTCAGGGGCCGACAATGAGCAGTTCTTC,CASSLEVLSGADNEQFF,TRBV7-2,.,TRBJ2-1,.
TGTGCCAGCAGTCTTAACTACGAGCAGTACTTC,CASSLNYEQYF,TRBV12-3/TRBV12-4,.,TRBJ2-7,.
TGCGCCAGCAGCTTAGGGACAGGGGCGGTTTGGGCTGAAGCTTTCTTT,CASSLGTGAVWAEAFF,TRBV5-1,.,TRBJ1-1,TRBD1
TGTGCCAGCAGCCCAAGAGTAGTCGGGGGGCTTGATGAAAAACTGTTTTTT,CASSPRVVGGLDEKLFF,TRBV7-8,.,TRBJ1-4,.
TGTGCCAGCAGTTCAACCCCTGACAGTTACTACGAGCAGTACTTC,CASSSTPDSYYEQYF,TRBV6-5,.,TRBJ2-7,.
TGCAGCGTTGAAGATCCCGCAGGGTCCTATGGCTACACCTTC,CSVEDPAGSYGYTF,TRBV29-1,.,TRBJ1-2,.
TGTGCCAGCAGTCTAGGCAGGGGGCAGGGATCCTACAATGAGCAGTTCTTC,CASSLGRGQGSYNEQFF,TRBV11-3,.,TRBJ2-1,TRBD1
TGTGCCTGGAACGGCCAGCGTGGCACTGAAGCTTTCTTT,CAWNGQRGTEAFF,TRBV30,.,TRBJ1-1,.
TGTGCCAGCAGCTTGGACAGGGTGTATGGCTACACCTTC,CASSLDRVYGYTF,TRBV5-8,.,TRBJ1-2,.
TGTGCCAGCAGTTATGGGACTAACTACGAGCAGTACTTC,CASSYGTNYEQYF,TRBV27,.,TRBJ2-7,TRBD2
TGCGCCAGCAGCCGATCAAAGACTGACTCTGGAAACACCATATATTTT,CASSRSKTDSGNTIYF,TRBV4-3,.,TRBJ1-3,.